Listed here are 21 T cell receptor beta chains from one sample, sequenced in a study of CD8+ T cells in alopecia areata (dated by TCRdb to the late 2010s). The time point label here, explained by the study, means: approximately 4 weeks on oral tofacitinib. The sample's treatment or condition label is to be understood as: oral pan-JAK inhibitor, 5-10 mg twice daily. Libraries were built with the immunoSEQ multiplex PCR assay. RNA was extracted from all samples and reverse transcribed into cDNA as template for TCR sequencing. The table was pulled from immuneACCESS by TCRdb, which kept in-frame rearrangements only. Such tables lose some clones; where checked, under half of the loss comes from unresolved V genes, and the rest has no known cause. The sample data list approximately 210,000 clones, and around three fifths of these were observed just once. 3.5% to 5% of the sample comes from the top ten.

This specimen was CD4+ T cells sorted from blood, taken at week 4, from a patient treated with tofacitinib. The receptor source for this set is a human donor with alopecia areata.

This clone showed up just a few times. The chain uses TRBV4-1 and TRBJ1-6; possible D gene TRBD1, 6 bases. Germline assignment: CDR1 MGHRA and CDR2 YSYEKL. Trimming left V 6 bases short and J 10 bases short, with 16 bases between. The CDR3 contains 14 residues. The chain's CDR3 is CASRSVGGRSPLHF. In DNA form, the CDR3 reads TGCGCCAGCAGAAGTGTGGGGGGCAGGTCACCCCTCCACTTT.

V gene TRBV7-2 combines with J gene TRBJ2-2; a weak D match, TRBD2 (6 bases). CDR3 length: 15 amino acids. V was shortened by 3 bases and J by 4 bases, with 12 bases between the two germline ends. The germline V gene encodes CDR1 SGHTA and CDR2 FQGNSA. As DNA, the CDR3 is TGTGCCAGCAGCTTTCAGGGACTGCCCACCGGGGAGCTGTTTTTT. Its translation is CASSFQGLPTGELFF.

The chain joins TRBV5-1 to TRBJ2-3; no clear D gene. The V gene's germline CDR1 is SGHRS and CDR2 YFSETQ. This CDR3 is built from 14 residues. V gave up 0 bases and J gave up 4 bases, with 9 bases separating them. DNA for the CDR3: TGCGCCAGCAGCTTGGGAGACCCGGCAGATACGCAGTATTTT. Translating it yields CASSLGDPADTQYF. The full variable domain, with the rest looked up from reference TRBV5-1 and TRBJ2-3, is KAGVTQTPRYLIKTRGQQVTLSCSPISGHRSVSWYQQTPGQGLQFLFEYFSETQRNKGNFPGRFSGRQFSNSRSEMNVSTLELGDSALYLCASSLGDPADTQYFGPGTRLTVL.

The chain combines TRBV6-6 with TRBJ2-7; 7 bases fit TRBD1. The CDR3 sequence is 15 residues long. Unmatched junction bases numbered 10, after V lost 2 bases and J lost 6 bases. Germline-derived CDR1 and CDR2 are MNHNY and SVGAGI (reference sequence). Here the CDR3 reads CASSYQTGSIAEQYF. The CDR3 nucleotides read TGTGCCAGCAGTTACCAGACAGGGTCGATCGCCGAGCAGTACTTC.

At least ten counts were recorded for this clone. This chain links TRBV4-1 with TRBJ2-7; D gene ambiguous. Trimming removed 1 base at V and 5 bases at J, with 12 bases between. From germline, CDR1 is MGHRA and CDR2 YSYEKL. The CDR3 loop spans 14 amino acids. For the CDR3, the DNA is TGCGCCAGCAGCCAAGGGGTCGGCGTGGACGAGCAGTACTTC. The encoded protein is CASSQGVGVDEQYF.

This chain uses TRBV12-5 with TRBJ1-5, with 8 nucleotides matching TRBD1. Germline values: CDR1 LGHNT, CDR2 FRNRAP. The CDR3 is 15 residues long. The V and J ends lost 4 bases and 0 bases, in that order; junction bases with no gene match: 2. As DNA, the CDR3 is TGTGCTAGTGGTTGGGGGACAGGTAGCAATCAGCCCCAGCATTTT. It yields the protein CASGWGTGSNQPQHF.

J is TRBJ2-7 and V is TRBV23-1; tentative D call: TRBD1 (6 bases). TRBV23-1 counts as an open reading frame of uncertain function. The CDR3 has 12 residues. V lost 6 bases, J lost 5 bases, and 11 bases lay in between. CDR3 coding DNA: TGCGCCAGCAGACAGGGCAGCGACGAGCAGTACTTC. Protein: CASRQGSDEQYF.

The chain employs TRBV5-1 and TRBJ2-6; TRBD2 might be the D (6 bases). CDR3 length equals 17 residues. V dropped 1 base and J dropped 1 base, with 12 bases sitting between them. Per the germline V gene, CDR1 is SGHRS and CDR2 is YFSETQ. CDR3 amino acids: CASSLFGGVSGANVLTF. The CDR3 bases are TGCGCCAGCAGCTTGTTTGGCGGGGTATCTGGGGCCAACGTCCTGACTTTC.

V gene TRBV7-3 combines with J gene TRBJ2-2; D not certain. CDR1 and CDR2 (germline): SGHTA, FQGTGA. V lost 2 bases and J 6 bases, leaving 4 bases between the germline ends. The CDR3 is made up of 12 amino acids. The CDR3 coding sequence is TGTGCCAGCAGCTTAGGTGCCGGGGAGCTGTTTTTT. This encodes CASSLGAGELFF.

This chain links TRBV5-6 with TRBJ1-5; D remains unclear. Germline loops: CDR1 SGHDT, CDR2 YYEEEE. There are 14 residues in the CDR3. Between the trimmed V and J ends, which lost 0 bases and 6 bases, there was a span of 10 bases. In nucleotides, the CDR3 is TGTGCCAGCAGCTTGGAAAGGGAGTTTCAGCCCCAGCATTTT. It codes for CASSLEREFQPQHF.

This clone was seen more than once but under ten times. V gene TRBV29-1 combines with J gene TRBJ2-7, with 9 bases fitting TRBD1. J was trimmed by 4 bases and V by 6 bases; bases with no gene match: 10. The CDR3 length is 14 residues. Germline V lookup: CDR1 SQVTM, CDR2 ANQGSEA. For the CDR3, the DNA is TGCAGCGTCGCAGGACAGGGGTTAGGATACGAGCAGTACTTC. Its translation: CSVAGQGLGYEQYF.

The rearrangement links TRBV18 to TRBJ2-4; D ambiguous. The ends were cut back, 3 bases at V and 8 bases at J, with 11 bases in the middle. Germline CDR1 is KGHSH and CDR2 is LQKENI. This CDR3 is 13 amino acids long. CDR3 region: CASSPSLGYIQYF. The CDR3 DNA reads TGTGCCAGCTCACCCTCTTTGGGTTACATTCAGTACTTC.

CDR3 DNA: TGTGCCAGCAGCGTGGACATCATAAGGAGCTACACCTTC. Translated: CASSVDIIRSYTF. The chain links TRBV5-6 to TRBJ1-2; D perhaps matches TRBD1 (5 bases). Germline CDR1 is SGHDT and CDR2 is YYEEEE. The CDR3 sequence is 13 residues long. V was trimmed by 4 bases and J by 9 bases, leaving 16 bases between them.

CDR3 DNA sequence: TGTGCCAGCAGCGTAGAGCCGGACTACGAGCAGTACTTC. This gives the protein CASSVEPDYEQYF. The chain carries TRBV9 and TRBJ2-7, with unresolved D. The germline V gene has CDR1 SGDLS and CDR2 YYNGEE. The ends were cut back, 0 bases at V and 3 bases at J, with 7 bases in the middle. The CDR3 is made up of 13 amino acids.

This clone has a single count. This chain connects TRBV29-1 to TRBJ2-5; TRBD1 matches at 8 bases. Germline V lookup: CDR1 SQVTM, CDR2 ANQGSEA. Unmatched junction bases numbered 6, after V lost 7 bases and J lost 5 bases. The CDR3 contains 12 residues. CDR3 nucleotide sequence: TGCAGCGGTAGGACAGGGCGGGAGACCCAGTACTTC. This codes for CSGRTGRETQYF.

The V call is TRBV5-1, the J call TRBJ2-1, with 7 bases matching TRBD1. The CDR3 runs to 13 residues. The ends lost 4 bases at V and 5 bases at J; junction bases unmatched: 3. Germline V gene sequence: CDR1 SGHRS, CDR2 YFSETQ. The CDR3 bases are TGCGCCAGCAGCGTAACAGGGGACAATGAGCAGTTCTTC. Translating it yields CASSVTGDNEQFF.

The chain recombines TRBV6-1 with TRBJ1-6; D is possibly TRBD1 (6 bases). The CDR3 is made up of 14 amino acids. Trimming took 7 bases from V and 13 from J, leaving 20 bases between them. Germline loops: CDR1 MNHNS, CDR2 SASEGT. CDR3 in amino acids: CASTSMDSDLPLHF. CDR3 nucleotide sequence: TGTGCCAGCACCTCGATGGACAGCGACCTTCCCCTCCACTTT.

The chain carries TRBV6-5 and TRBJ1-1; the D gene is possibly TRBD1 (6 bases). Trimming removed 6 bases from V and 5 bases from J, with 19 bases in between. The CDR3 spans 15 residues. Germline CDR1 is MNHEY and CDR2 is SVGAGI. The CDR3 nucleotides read TGTGCCAGCAGGGAACCCAGGGGAGTATGGACTGAAGCTTTCTTT. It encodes CASREPRGVWTEAFF.

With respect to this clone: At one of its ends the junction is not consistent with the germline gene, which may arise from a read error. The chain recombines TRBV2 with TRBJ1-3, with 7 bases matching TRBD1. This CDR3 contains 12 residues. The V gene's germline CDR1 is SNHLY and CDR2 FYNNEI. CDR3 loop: CASRDSGSGVRF. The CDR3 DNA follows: TGTGCCAGCCGGGACAGCGGGTCGGGCGTCCGCTTT.

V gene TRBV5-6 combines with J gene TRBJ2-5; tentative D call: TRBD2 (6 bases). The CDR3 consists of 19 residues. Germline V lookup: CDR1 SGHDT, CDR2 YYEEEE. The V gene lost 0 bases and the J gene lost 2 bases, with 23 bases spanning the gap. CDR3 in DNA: TGTGCCAGCAGCTTGGTTGGAGGGGCCCTTAGGTCTGGGCAAGAGACCCAGTACTTC. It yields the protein CASSLVGGALRSGQETQYF.

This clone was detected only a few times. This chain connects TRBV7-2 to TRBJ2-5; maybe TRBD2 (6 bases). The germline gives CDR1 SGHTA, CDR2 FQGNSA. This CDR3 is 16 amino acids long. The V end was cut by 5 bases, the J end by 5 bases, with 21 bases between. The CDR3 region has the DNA TGTGCCAGCAGCGCCCCCACGGCGGGGCGAGGGGAGACCCAGTACTTC. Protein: CASSAPTAGRGETQYF.